This TCR beta chain was sequenced in a study of regulatory and conventional T cells in RAG deficiency. Study-level points and caveats: Shannon entropy was markedly lower and Simpson indices higher in RAG-deficient patients than control T-cell subsets.

TCRdb's copy holds only in-frame clones and misses some; the assay was immunoSEQ multiplex PCR. This table has around 30,000 clones, over 80% appearing once. As to this clone: Antigen specificity is unknown.

CDR3 size: 15 residues. CDR1 and CDR2 from the germline V gene are SEHNR and FQNEAQ (reference sequence). V trimming: 5 bases; J trimming: 2 bases; junction bases outside the gene matches: 6. These data are also associated with another study on regulatory T cells. That source adds: Amplification used 52 TRBV primers and 13 TRBJ primers.

This TCR came from a human donor in good health. Material: CD8+ T cells sorted from blood. This chain joins TRBV7-9 and TRBJ2-7; 10 positions match TRBD1. The CDR3 loop reads CASSLRGQGPYEQYF. The CDR3 DNA reads TGTGCCAGCAGCCTAAGGGGACAGGGGCCCTACGAGCAGTACTTC.